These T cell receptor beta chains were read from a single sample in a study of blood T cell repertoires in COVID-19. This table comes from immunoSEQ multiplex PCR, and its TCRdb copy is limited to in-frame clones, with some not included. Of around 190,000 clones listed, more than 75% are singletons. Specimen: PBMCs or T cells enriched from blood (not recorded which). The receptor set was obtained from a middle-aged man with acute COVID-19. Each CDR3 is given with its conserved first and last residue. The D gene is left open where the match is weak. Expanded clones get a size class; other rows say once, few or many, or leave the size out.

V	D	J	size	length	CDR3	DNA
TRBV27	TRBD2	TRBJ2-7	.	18	CASSSGLAGDYQTYEQYF	TGTGCCAGCAGTTCCGGACTAGCGGGCGACTACCAAACCTACGAGCAGTACTTC
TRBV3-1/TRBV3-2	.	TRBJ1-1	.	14	CASSERSSWAEAFF	TGTGCCAGCAGCGAAAGATCTAGTTGGGCTGAAGCTTTCTTT
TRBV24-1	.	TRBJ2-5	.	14	CATSDTTVAETQYF	TGTGCCACCAGTGATACGACAGTGGCAGAGACCCAGTACTTC
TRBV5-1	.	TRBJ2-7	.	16	CASSFSQAGQTYEQYF	TGCGCCAGCAGCTTTTCTCAGGCCGGACAGACCTACGAGCAGTACTTC
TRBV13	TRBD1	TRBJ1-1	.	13	CASSPDRDTEAFF	TGTGCCAGCAGCCCGGACAGGGACACTGAAGCTTTCTTT
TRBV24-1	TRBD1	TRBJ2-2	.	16	CATSDYGTGPPGELFF	TGTGCCACCAGTGATTACGGGACAGGGCCCCCCGGGGAGCTGTTTTTT
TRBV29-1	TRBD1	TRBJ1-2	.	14	CSVLDVRDRGGYTF	TGCAGCGTCCTCGATGTCCGGGACAGGGGTGGCTACACCTTC
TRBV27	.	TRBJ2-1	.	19	CASSRDRRAGVSSYNEQFF	TGTGCCAGCAGCCGGGACAGACGAGCGGGTGTGAGCTCCTACAATGAGCAGTTCTTC
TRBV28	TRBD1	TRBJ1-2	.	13	CASSLGQGADYTF	TGTGCCAGCAGTTTGGGACAGGGGGCTGACTACACCTTC
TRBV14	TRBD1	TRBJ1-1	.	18	CASSHRDRGVVKNTEAFF	TGTGCCAGCAGCCACCGGGACAGGGGAGTTGTGAAGAACACTGAAGCTTTCTTT
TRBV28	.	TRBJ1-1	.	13	CASRNTGFTEAFF	TGTGCCAGCAGGAACACAGGGTTCACTGAAGCTTTCTTT
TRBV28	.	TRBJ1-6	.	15	CASTPMGGHLSPLHF	TGTGCCAGCACCCCAATGGGGGGGCACTTATCACCCCTCCACTTT
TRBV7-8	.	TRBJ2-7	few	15	CASSLGTGYGHEQYF	TGTGCCAGCAGCCTAGGAACAGGGTACGGTCACGAGCAGTACTTC
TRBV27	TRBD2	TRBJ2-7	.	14	CASSLLGGDGEQYF	TGTGCCAGCAGTTTACTGGGGGGGGACGGGGAGCAGTACTTC
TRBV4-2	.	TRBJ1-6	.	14	CASRNRETNSPLHF	TGTGCCAGCAGAAACAGGGAAACGAATTCACCCCTCCACTTT
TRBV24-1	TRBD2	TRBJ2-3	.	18	CATSAVAGGRVGTDTQYF	TGTGCCACATCGGCCGTAGCGGGAGGGCGGGTTGGCACAGATACGCAGTATTTT
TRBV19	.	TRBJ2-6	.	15	CASRRQFFGANVLTF	TGTGCCAGTAGGCGACAGTTCTTTGGGGCCAACGTCCTGACTTTC
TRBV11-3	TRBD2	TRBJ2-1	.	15	CASSITSGTDNEQFF	TGTGCCAGCAGCATAACTAGCGGGACGGACAATGAGCAGTTCTTC
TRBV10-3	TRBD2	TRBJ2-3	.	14	CAISPGLAVDTQYF	TGTGCCATCAGTCCGGGACTAGCGGTGGATACGCAGTATTTT
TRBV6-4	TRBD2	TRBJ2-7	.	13	CASSALAGGEQYF	TGTGCCAGCAGTGCACTAGCGGGAGGCGAGCAGTACTTC
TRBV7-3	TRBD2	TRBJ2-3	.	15	CASSSGAGNTDTQYF	TGTGCCAGCAGCTCCGGAGCGGGAAACACAGATACGCAGTATTTT
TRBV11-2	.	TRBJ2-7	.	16	CASSLEAHPAGYEQYF	TGTGCCAGCAGCTTAGAGGCACACCCGGCAGGATACGAGCAGTACTTC
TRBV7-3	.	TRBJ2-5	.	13	CASSPTEKETQYF	TGTGCCAGCAGCCCCACAGAAAAAGAGACCCAGTACTTC
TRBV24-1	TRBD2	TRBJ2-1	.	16	CATSDPTGTRANEQFF	TGTGCCACCAGTGATCCTACCGGGACTAGAGCCAATGAGCAGTTCTTC
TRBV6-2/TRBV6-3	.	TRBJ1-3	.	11	CASSATLAIYF	TGTGCCAGCAGTGCGACTTTGGCCATATATTTT
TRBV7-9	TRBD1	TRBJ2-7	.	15	CASSLARGQGVEQYF	TGTGCCAGCAGCTTAGCGCGGGGACAGGGGGTCGAGCAGTACTTC
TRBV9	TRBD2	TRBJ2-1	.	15	CASSEGSGSYNEQFF	TGTGCCAGCAGCGAAGGGAGCGGGAGTTACAATGAGCAGTTCTTC
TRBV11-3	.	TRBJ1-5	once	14	CASSHRVGGQPQHF	TGTGCCAGCAGCCATAGGGTGGGAGGTCAGCCCCAGCATTTT
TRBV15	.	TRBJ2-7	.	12	CATSRDTYGQYF	TGTGCCACCAGCAGAGACACTTATGGGCAGTACTTC
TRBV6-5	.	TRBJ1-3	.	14	CASSYSPSGNTIYF	TGTGCCAGCAGTTACTCTCCGTCGGGAAACACCATATATTTT
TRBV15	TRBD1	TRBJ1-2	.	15	CATSRETGSDYGYTF	TGTGCCACCAGCAGGGAGACAGGGTCGGACTATGGCTACACCTTC
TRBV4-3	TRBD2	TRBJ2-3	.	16	CASSQETSGRGDTQYF	TGCGCCAGCAGCCAAGAAACGAGCGGGAGGGGGGATACGCAGTATTTT
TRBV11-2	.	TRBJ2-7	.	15	CASSWSGTSSYEQYF	TGTGCCAGCAGTTGGTCAGGGACAAGCTCCTACGAGCAGTACTTC
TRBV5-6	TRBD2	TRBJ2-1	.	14	CASMLGLAGIEQFF	TGTGCCAGCATGCTGGGGCTAGCGGGGATTGAGCAGTTCTTC
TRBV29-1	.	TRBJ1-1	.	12	CSVTQGNTEAFF	TGCAGCGTGACTCAGGGGAACACTGAAGCTTTCTTT
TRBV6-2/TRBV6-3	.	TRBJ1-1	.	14	CASSYSRALGEAFF	TGTGCCAGCAGTTACTCGAGGGCTCTAGGGGAAGCTTTCTTT
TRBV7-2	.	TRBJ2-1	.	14	CASSLDGAYNEQFF	TGTGCCAGCAGCTTAGACGGAGCCTACAATGAGCAGTTCTTC
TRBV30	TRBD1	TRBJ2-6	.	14	CAWGTGVGANVLTF	TGTGCCTGGGGGACAGGGGTCGGGGCCAACGTCCTGACTTTC
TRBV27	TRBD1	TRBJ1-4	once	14	CASSPDREGEKLFF	TGTGCCAGCAGCCCGGACAGGGAAGGAGAAAAACTGTTTTTT
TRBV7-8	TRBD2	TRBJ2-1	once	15	CASSSGASGNNEQFF	TGTGCCAGCAGCTCCGGGGCTAGCGGTAACAATGAGCAGTTCTTC
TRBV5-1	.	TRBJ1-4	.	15	CASSRDGTGNEKLFF	TGCGCCAGCAGCCGAGACGGTACGGGGAATGAAAAACTGTTTTTT
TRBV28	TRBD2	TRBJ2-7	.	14	CATSSGTSLYEQYF	TGTGCCACCTCTTCCGGGACTAGCCTCTACGAGCAGTACTTC
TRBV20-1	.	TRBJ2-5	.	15	CSASGAGALGETQYF	TGCAGTGCTAGTGGGGCAGGCGCCCTTGGGGAGACCCAGTACTTC
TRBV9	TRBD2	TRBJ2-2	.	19	CASSPRDSGTSVGGGELFF	TGTGCCAGCAGCCCCCGGGACAGCGGGACTAGCGTAGGTGGCGGGGAGCTGTTTTTT
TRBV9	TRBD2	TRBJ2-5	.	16	CASSVGGGGSGETQYF	TGTGCCAGCAGCGTAGGAGGTGGCGGGAGCGGAGAGACCCAGTACTTC
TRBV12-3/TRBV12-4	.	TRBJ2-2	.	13	CASSSSDTGELFF	TGTGCCAGCAGTTCTAGTGACACCGGGGAGCTGTTTTTT
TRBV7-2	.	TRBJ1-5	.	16	CASSLAAAASNQPQHF	TGTGCCAGCAGCTTAGCGGCAGCGGCGAGCAATCAGCCCCAGCATTTT
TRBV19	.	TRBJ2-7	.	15	CASSIGGGNPTEQYF	TGTGCCAGTAGTATAGGTGGCGGGAACCCGACCGAGCAGTACTTC
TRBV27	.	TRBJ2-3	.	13	CASSSRGTDTQYF	TGTGCCAGCAGTTCTCGGGGCACAGATACGCAGTATTTT
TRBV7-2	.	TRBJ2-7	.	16	CASSLRAVSLSYEQYF	TGTGCCAGCAGCCTGCGGGCCGTCTCCCTCTCCTACGAGCAGTACTTC
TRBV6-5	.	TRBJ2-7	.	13	CATSLVSLDEQYF	TGTGCCACCTCCCTTGTTAGTCTCGACGAGCAGTACTTC
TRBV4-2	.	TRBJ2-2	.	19	CASSPADVTLDFNTGELFF	TGTGCCAGCAGCCCCGCAGACGTCACTTTAGACTTCAACACCGGGGAGCTGTTTTTT
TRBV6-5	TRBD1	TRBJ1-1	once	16	CASSYSGQGGYTEAFF	TGTGCCAGCAGTTACTCGGGACAGGGTGGGTACACTGAAGCTTTCTTT
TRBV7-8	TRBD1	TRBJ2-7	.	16	CASSFRSGQGAYEQYF	TGTGCCAGCAGCTTCCGATCGGGACAGGGGGCCTACGAGCAGTACTTC